This TCR beta chain was sequenced for a study of radiation and T cells in renal cell carcinoma. Study-level results: In blood, top tumor clones expanded by 2 weeks, shrinking by 4.

The method was immunoSEQ multiplex PCR; TCRdb's version includes in-frame clones alone and lacks a portion of them. This sample has 150,000 or so clones; approximately 90% occur once, and the top ten carry about 12%. Time point reported: baseline pretreatment blood. Treatment reported: 15 Gy SBRT to primary tumor, nephrectomy 4 weeks later. Radiation-treated patients gave blood at baseline, week 2 and week 4. The length of the CDR3 is 14 residues. The V and J ends lost 0 bases and 1 base respectively, with 6 bases between them. The germline V gene encodes CDR1 MNHEY and CDR2 SVGAGI. Remarks on this clone: As yet, its antigen is unknown.

The sample in question was blood, obtained from a patient whose treatment included radiotherapy and nephrectomy. The receptor comes from a woman aged 50 to 65 with renal cell carcinoma. The chain is built from TRBV6-5 and TRBJ1-1, with unresolved D. CDR3 sequence reads: CASSYSRQNTEAFF. The DNA for the CDR3 is TGTGCCAGCAGTTACTCGAGACAGAACACTGAAGCTTTCTTT.